This TCR beta chain was recovered during a study of control samples from healthy donors and cancer patients (dated by TCRdb to the early 2020s). Of note for this clone: No cognate antigen has been identified for it. The input lacks base qualities; no much larger clone sits a single base away.

Libraries came from the immunoSEQ multiplex PCR assay. The source is immuneACCESS, and TCRdb retained only in-frame sequences with V and J called. Part of the clones is not carried over; for the studies checked, unresolved V genes explain less than half of this, and the remainder is unexplained. The sample has about 100,000 clones on record, roughly 84% of them singletons. Clones ranked in the top ten supply 15% to 20% of the sample. The CDR3, from cysteine to phenylalanine, totals 12 residues. Of all the DNA, just the CDR3 is kept, 36 bases in frame from base 1. V and J lose 5 bases and 4 bases, and a span of 7 bases separates them. In the germline V gene (reference sequence), CDR1 corresponds to LNHDA and CDR2 to SQIVND.

This sequence uses TRBV19 and TRBJ2-3, and possibly TRBD1, on 6 matching bases. The sequenced sample was blood. The receptor's source is a woman aged 50 to 65 in good health. The CDR3 loop reads CASSPGADTQYF. The nucleotide sequence is TGTGCCAGTAGTCCAGGGGCAGATACGCAGTATTTT.